This T cell receptor (beta chain) was documented in a study of blood T cells in healthy people across ages. Whole-study results and caveats: Per-million-T-cell TCR beta diversity fell roughly linearly with age.

Notes on this clonotype: Its antigen is not known.

CDR3 length: 14 amino acids. V lost 6 bases, J lost 1 base, and 12 bases lay in between. The germline V gene encodes CDR1 MNHEY and CDR2 SVGEGT. A J-beta primer mix and a sample-barcoded 5' primer were used in a second PCR of roughly 7 to 12 cycles. TCRdb re-analysed the 5' RACE reads in MiXCR, keeping a single row per CDR3 protein. The profile shows over 450,000 distinct CDR3 sequences, more than 20% of them singletons. The sample also formed part of further work on T cells of mothers and their children.

Sequencing was done on a sample of blood. The chain carries TRBV6-2 or TRBV6-3 and TRBJ1-1, with TRBD1 as a possible D gene (6 bases). This TCR was sampled from a boy aged 10-17 years in good health. Here the CDR3 reads CASSLGTTNTEAFF. For the CDR3, the DNA is TGTGCCAGCAGCCTCGGGACAACGAACACTGAAGCTTTCTTT.